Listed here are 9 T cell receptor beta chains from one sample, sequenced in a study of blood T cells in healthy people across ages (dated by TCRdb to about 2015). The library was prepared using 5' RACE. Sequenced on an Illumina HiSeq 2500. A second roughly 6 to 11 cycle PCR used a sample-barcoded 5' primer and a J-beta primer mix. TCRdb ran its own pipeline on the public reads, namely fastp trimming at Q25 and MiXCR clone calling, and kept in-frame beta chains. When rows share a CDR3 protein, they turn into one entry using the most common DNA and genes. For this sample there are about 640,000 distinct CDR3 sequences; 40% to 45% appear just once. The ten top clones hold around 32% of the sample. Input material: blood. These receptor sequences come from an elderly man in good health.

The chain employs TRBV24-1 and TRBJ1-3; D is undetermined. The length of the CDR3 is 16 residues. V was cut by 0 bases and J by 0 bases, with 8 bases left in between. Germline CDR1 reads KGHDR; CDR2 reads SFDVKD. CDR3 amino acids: CATSDLMSDSGNTIYF. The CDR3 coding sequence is TGTGCCACCAGTGATTTGATGTCCGACTCTGGAAACACCATATATTTT.

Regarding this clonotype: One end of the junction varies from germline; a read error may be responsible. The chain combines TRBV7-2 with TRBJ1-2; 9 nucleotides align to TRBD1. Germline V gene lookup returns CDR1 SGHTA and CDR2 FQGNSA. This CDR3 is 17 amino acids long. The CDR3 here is CASSLPLFDRGNYGYTF. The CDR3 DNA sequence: TGTGCCAGCAGCTTACCCTTATTCGACAGGGGGAACTATGGCTACACCTTT. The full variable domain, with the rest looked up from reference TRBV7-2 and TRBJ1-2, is GAGVSQSPSNKVTEKGKDVELRCDPISGHTALYWYRQSLGQGLEFLIYFQGNSAPDKSGLPSDRFSAERTGGSVSTLTIQRTQQEDSAVYLCASSLPLFDRGNYGYTFGSGTRLTVV.

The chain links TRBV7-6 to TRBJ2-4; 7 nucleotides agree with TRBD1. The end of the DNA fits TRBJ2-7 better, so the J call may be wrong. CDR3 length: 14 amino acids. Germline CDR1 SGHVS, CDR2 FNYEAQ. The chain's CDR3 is CASSGGQRGDEQYF. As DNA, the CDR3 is TGTGCCAGCAGCGGGGGACAGCGCGGCGACGAGCAGTACTTC.

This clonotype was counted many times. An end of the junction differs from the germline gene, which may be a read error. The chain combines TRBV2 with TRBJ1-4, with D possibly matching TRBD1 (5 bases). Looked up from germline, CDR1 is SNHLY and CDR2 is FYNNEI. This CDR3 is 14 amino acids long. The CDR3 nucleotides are TGTGCCAGCCGTGACAGATCCACTAATGAAAAACTGTTTTTT. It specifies CASRDRSTNEKLFF.

CDR3 sequence (DNA): TGTGCCAGCAGCTTATCCGGGACAGGGAAGTTCTTC. This encodes CASSLSGTGKFF. The genes are TRBV6-6 and TRBJ2-1, with 9 bases identical to TRBD1. With 6 bases clipped from V and 14 bases from J, the junction kept 8 bases outside the gene matches. Germline assignment: CDR1 MNHNY and CDR2 SVGAGI (reference sequence). There are 12 residues in the CDR3.

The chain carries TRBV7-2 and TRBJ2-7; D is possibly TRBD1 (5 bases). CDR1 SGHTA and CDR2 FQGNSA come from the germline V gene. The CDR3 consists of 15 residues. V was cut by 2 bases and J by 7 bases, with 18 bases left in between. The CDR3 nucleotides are TGTGCCAGCAGCTTAAAATCCAGGGCAGTAGGAGAGCAGTACTTC. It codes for CASSLKSRAVGEQYF.

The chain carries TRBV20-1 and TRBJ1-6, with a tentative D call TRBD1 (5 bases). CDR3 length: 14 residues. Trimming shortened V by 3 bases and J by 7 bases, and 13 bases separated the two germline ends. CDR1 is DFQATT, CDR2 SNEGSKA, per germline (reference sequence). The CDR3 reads CSARWGRANSPLHF. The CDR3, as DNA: TGCAGTGCTAGGTGGGGCAGGGCGAATTCACCCCTCCACTTT.

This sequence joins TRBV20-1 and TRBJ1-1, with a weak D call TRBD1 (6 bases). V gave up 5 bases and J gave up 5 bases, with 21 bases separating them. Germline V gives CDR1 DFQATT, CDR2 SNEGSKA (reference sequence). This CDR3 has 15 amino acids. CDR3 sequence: CSARQVTGSGTEAFF. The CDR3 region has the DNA TGCAGTGCTCGACAAGTCACAGGGTCGGGGACTGAAGCTTTCTTT.

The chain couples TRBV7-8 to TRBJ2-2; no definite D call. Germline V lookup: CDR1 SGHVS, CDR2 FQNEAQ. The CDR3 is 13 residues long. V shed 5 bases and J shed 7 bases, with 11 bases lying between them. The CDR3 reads CASSPLGHGELFF. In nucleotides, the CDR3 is TGTGCCAGCAGCCCCCTTGGTCACGGGGAGCTGTTTTTT.